These 4 T cell receptor beta chains were sequenced from one sample in a study of T cells in localized non-small cell lung cancer (dated by TCRdb to 2020 to 2022). The library was made by the immunoSEQ multiplex PCR assay. Held by TCRdb, this immuneACCESS table contains in-frame sequences only and omits some clones. Under half of the omission traces to an unresolved V gene where checked; the cause of the rest is unknown. The sample contains tens of thousands of clones, roughly 89% of them found a single time. Roughly 14% of the sample rests with the top ten. The starting material was peripheral blood, obtained before any cancer treatment. These receptors all stem from a man between 40 and 69 years old with stage I squamous cell lung carcinoma.

In its sample, this clone was seen once. The V and J genes are TRBV9 and TRBJ1-6; no firm D call. From germline, CDR1 is SGDLS and CDR2 YYNGEE. The germline V and J ends were trimmed by 0 bases and 10 bases, with 8 bases remaining between them. This CDR3 contains 13 residues. For the CDR3, the DNA is TGTGCCAGCAGCGTAGAGCACATATCACCCCTCCACTTT. It codes for CASSVEHISPLHF.

CDR3 sequence: CATSRDYRAGVSNQPQHF. The DNA for the CDR3 is TGTGCCACCAGCAGAGATTATAGGGCAGGAGTTAGCAATCAGCCCCAGCATTTT. The J gene is TRBJ1-5, the V gene TRBV15; no definite D call. The germline V and J ends were trimmed by 0 bases and 0 bases, with 15 bases remaining between them. This CDR3 comprises 18 residues. Germline V lookup: CDR1 LNHNV, CDR2 YYDKDF (reference sequence).

This clone was counted between two and nine times. The rearrangement joins TRBV29-1 to TRBJ2-3, with 7 bases fitting TRBD2. J was trimmed by 3 bases and V by 7 bases; bases with no gene match: 13. CDR3 length equals 15 residues. CDR1 SQVTM and CDR2 ANQGSEA come from the germline V gene. The CDR3 DNA is TGCAGCGCCCTAGGTGGGGGGGAAAGGACAGATACGCAGTATTTT. The encoded protein is CSALGGGERTDTQYF.

This chain links TRBV10-3 with TRBJ1-2; 8 bases agree with TRBD1. The CDR3 has 14 residues. Trimming cost V 0 bases and J 7 bases; bases outside gene matches: 4. CDR1 and CDR2 from the germline V gene are ENHRY and SYGVKD. The CDR3 sequence: CAISESGQGSGYTF. For the CDR3, the DNA is TGTGCCATCAGTGAGTCAGGACAGGGCTCTGGCTACACCTTC.